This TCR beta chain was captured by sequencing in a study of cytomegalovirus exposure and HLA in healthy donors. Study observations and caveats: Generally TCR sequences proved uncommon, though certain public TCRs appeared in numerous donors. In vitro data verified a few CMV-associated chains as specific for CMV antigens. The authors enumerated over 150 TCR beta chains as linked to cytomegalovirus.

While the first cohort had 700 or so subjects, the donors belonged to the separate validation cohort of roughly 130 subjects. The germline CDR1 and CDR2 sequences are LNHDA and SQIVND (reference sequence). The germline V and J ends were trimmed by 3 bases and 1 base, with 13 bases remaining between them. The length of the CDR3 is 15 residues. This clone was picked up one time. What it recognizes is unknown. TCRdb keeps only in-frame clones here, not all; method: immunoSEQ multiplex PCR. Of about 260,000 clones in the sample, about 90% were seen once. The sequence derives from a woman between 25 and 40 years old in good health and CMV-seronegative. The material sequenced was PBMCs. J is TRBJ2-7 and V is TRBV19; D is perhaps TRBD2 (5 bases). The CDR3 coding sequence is TGTGCCAGTAGTATCGAACTAGTCGGGTCCTACGAGCAGTACTTC. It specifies CASSIELVGSYEQYF.